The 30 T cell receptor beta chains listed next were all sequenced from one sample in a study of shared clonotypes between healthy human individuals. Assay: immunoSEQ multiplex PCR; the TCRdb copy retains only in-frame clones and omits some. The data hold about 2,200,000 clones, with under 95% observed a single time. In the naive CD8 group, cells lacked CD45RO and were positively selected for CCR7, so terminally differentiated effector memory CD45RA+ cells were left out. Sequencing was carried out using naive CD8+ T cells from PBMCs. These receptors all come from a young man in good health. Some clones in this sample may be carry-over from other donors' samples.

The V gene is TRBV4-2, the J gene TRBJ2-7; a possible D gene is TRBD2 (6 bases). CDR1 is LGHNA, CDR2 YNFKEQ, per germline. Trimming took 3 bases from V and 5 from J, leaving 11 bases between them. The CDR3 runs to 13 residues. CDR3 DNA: TGTGCCAGCAGCCAGGGACTCCAAGACGAGCAGTACTTC. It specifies CASSQGLQDEQYF.

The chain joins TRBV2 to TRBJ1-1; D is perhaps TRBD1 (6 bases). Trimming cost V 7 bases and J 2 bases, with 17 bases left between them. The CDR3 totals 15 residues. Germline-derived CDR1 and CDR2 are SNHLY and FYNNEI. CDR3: CASTQGGLINTEAFF. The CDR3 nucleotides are TGTGCCAGCACCCAAGGGGGGCTGATAAACACTGAAGCTTTCTTT. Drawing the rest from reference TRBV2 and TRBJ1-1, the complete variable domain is EPEVTQTPSHQVTQMGQEVILRCVPISNHLYFYWYRQILGQKVEFLVSFYNNEISEKSEIFDDQFSVERPDGSNFTLKIRSTKLEDSAMYFCASTQGGLINTEAFFGQGTRLTVV.

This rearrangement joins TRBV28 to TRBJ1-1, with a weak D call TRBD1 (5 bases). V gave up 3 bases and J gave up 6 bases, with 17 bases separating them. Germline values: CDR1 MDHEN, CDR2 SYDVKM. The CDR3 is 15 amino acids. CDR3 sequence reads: CASSLGEDGIAEAFF. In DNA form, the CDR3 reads TGTGCCAGCAGTTTGGGGGAGGACGGGATCGCTGAAGCTTTCTTT. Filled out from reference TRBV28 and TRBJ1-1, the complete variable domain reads DVKVTQSSRYLVKRTGEKVFLECVQDMDHENMFWYRQDPGLGLRLIYFSYDVKMKEKGDIPEGYSVSREKKERFSLILESASTNQTSMYLCASSLGEDGIAEAFFGQGTRLTVV.

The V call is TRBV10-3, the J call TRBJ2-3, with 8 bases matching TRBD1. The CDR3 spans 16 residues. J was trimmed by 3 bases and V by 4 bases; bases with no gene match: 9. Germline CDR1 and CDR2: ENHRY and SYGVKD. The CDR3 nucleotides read TGTGCCATCAGTGGGAGTACAGGGGGTAGGACAGATACGCAGTATTTT. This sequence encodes CAISGSTGGRTDTQYF.

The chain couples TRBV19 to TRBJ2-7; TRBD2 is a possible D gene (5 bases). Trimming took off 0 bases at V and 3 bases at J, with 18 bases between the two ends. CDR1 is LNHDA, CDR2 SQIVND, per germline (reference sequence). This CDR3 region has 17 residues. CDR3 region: CASSIETGKLNNYEQYF. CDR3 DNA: TGTGCCAGTAGTATAGAAACCGGGAAGCTTAATAACTACGAGCAGTACTTC. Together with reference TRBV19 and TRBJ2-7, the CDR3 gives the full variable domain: DGGITQSPKYLFRKEGQNVTLSCEQNLNHDAMYWYRQDPGQGLRLIYYSQIVNDFQKGDIAEGYSVSREKKESFPLTVTSAQKNPTAFYLCASSIETGKLNNYEQYFGPGTRLTVT.

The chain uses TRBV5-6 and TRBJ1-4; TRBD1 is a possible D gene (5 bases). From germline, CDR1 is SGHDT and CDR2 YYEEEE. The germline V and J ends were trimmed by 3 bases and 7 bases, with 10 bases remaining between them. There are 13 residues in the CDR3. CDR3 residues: CASSWGLGEKLFF. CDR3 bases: TGTGCCAGCAGCTGGGGCCTGGGTGAAAAACTGTTTTTT.

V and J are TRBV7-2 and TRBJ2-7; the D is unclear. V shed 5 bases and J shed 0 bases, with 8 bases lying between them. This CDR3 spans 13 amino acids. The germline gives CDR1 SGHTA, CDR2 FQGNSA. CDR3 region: CASSIFLSYEQYF. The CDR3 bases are TGTGCCAGCAGCATCTTCCTCTCCTACGAGCAGTACTTC.

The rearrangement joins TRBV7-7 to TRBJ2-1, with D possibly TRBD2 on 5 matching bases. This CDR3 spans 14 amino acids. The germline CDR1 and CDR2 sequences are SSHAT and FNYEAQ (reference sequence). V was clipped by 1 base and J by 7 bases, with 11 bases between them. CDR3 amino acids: CASSLVAGENEQFF. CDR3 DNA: TGTGCCAGCAGCTTAGTGGCCGGGGAGAATGAGCAGTTCTTC.

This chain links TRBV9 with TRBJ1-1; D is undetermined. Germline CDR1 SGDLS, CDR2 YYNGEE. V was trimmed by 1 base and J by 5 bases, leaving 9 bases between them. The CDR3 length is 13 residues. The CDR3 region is CASSVSLTTEAFF. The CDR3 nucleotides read TGTGCCAGCAGCGTATCATTAACGACTGAAGCTTTCTTT.

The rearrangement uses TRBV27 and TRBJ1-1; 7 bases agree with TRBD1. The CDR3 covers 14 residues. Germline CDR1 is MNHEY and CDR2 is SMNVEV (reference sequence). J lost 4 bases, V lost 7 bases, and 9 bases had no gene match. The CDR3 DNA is TGTGCCAGCAACCTATACAGGGGTGGCACTGAAGCTTTCTTT. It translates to CASNLYRGGTEAFF.

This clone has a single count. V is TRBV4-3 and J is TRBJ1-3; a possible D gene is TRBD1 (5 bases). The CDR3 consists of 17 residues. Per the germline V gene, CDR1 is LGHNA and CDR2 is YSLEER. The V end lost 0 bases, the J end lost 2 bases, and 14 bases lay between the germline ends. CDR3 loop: CASSQDWGRVTGNTIYF. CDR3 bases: TGCGCCAGCAGCCAAGATTGGGGACGGGTTACTGGAAACACCATATATTTT.

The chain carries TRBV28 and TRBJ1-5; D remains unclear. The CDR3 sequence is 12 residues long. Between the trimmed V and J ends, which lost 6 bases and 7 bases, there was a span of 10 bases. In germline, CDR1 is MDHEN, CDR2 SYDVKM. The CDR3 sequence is CASSPWRQPQHF. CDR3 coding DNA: TGTGCCAGCAGCCCGTGGCGCCAGCCCCAGCATTTT.

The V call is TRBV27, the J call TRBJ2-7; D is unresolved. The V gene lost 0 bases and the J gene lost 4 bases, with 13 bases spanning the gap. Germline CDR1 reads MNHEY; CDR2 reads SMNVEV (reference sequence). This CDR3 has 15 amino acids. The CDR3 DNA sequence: TGTGCCAGCAGTTTATCAGGCAAAACCTCATACGAGCAGTACTTC. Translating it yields CASSLSGKTSYEQYF.

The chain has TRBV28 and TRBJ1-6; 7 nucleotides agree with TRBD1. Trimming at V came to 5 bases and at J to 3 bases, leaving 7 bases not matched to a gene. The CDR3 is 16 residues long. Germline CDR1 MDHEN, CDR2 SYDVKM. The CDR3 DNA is TGTGCCAGCAGTATAGGACAGGCGGTCTATAATTCACCCCTCCACTTT. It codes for CASSIGQAVYNSPLHF.

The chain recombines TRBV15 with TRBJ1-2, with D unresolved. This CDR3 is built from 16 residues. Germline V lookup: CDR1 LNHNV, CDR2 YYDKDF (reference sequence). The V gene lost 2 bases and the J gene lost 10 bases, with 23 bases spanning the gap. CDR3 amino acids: CATSRLVNVPKQVYTF. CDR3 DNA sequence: TGTGCCACCAGCAGACTGGTGAATGTCCCAAAGCAGGTCTACACCTTC.

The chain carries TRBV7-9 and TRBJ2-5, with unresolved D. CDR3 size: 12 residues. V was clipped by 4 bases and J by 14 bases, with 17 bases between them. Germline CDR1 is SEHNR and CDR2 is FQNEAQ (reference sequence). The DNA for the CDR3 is TGTGCCAGCAGCTCCAATACAGCCGACTTTTACTTC. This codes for CASSSNTADFYF.

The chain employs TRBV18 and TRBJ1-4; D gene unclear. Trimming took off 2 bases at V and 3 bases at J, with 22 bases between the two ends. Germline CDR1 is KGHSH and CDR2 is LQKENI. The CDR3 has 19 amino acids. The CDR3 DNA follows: TGTGCCAGCTCACCAGACCCGTCGGACCCAAACAACTCTAATGAAAAACTGTTTTTT. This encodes CASSPDPSDPNNSNEKLFF.

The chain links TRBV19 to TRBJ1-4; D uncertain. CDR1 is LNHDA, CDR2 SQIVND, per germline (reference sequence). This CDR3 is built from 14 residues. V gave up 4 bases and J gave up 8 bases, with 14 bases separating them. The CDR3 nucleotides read TGTGCCAGTAGTACACGGGCCGTGAGGGAAAAACTGTTTTTT. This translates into CASSTRAVREKLFF.

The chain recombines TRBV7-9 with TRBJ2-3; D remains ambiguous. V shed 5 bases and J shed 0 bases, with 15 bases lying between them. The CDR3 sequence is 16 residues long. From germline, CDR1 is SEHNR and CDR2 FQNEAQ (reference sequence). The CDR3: CASSPKEGASTDTQYF. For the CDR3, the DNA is TGTGCCAGCAGCCCGAAGGAAGGAGCTAGCACAGATACGCAGTATTTT.

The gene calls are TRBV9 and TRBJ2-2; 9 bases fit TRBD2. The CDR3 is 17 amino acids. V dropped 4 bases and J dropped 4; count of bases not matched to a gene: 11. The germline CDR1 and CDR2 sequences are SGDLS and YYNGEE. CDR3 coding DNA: TGTGCCAGCAGCAACCCGGCTGGGCGGGAGGGCACCGGGGAGCTGTTTTTT. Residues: CASSNPAGREGTGELFF.

CDR3 nucleotides: TGTGCCAGCAGTGGCCCTATGTGGGGGGGCATGGCCTACGAGCAGTACTTC. Translation gives CASSGPMWGGMAYEQYF. The V call is TRBV2, the J call TRBJ2-7, with a possible D match to TRBD2 (7 bases). Deletions cut 4 bases from V and 2 bases from J, with 21 bases between. Germline V gene lookup returns CDR1 SNHLY and CDR2 FYNNEI. This CDR3 has 17 residues.

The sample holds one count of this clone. The CDR3 sequence is CASSLGQDLYGYTF. The DNA of the CDR3 is TGTGCCAGCAGTCTCGGACAGGACTTATATGGCTACACCTTC. This chain connects TRBV28 to TRBJ1-2; the match to TRBD1 covers 7 bases. Germline CDR1 MDHEN, CDR2 SYDVKM. Trimming at V came to 5 bases and at J to 5 bases, leaving 8 bases not matched to a gene. CDR3 length: 14 amino acids.

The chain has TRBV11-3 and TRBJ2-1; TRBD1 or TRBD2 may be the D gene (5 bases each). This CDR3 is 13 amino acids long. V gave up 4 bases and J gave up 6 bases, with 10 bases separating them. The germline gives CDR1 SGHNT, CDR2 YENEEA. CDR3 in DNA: TGTGCCAGCAGCTCTCTCGGGGCCAATGAGCAGTTCTTC. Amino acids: CASSSLGANEQFF. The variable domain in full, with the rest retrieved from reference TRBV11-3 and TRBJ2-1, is EAGVVQSPRYKIIEKKQPVAFWCNPISGHNTLYWYLQNLGQGPELLIRYENEEAVDDSQLPKDRFSAERLKGVDSTLKIQPAELGDSAVYLCASSSLGANEQFFGPGTRLTVL.

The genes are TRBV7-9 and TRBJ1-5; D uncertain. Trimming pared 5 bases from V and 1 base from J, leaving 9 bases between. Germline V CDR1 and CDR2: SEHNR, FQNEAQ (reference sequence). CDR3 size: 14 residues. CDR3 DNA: TGTGCCAGCAGCCCAGGTCCCAGCAATCAGCCCCAGCATTTT. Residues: CASSPGPSNQPQHF.

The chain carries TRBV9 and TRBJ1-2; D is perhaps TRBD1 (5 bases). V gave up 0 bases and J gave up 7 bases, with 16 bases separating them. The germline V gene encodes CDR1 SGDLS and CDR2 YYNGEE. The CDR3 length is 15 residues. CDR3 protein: CASSVARSGTGGYTF. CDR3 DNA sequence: TGTGCCAGCAGCGTAGCTCGATCAGGGACGGGTGGCTACACCTTC.

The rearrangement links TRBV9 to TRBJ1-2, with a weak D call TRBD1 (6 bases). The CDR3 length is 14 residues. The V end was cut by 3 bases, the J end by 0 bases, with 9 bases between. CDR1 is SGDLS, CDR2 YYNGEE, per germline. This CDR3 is CASSGRTANYGYTF. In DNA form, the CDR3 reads TGTGCCAGCAGCGGCCGGACAGCTAACTATGGCTACACCTTC.

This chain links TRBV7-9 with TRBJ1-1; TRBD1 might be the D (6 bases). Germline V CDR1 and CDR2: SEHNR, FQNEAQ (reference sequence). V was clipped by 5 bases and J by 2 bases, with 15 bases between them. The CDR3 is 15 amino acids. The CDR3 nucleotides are TGTGCCAGCAGCCCTCTGGAGGGGGGCAACACTGAAGCTTTCTTT. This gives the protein CASSPLEGGNTEAFF.

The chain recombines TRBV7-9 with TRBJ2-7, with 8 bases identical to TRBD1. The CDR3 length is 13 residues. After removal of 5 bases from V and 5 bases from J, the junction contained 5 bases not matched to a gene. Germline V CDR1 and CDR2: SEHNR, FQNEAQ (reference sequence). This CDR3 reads CASSQGQGHEQYF. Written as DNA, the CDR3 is TGTGCCAGCAGCCAAGGACAGGGCCACGAGCAGTACTTC.

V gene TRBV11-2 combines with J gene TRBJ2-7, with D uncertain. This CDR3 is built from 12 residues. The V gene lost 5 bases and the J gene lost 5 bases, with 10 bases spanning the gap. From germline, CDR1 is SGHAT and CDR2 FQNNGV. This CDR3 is CASSPPAHEQYF. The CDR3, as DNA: TGTGCCAGCAGCCCCCCTGCCCACGAGCAGTACTTC.

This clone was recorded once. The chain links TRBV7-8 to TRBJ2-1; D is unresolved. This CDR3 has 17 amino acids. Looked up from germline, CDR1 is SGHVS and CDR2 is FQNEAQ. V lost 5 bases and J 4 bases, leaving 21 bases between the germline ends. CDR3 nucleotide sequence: TGTGCCAGCAGCCGGCAATTCGGTGTGCCAGAGTACAATGAGCAGTTCTTC. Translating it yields CASSRQFGVPEYNEQFF. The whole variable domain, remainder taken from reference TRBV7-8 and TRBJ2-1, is GAGVSQSPRYKVAKRGQDVALRCDPISGHVSLFWYQQALGQGPEFLTYFQNEAQLDKSGLPSDRFFAERPEGSVSTLKIQRTQQEDSAVYLCASSRQFGVPEYNEQFFGPGTRLTVL.